One and the same sample provided the 23 T cell receptor beta chains below, sequenced in a study of blood T cell repertoires in COVID-19. Repertoires were generated with immunoSEQ multiplex PCR, while TCRdb's copy carries only in-frame clones and drops some. The sample yields some 67,000 clones, roughly 87% seen once. Sequences were obtained from peripheral blood. The receptor source for this set is a woman at least 80 years old with acute or convalescent COVID-19.

V and J are TRBV19 and TRBJ2-5; TRBD2 agrees at 9 bases. The V gene end was trimmed by 4 bases and the J gene end by 4 bases; junction bases not matched to a gene: 4. Germline CDR1 LNHDA, CDR2 SQIVND (reference sequence). CDR3 length: 14 amino acids. The CDR3, as DNA: TGTGCCAGTAGTACGGGACTAGCAGGAGAGACCCAGTACTTC. Translated, it gives CASSTGLAGETQYF.

The J gene is TRBJ2-5, the V gene TRBV2; D not certain. The CDR3 contains 14 residues. Germline values: CDR1 SNHLY, CDR2 FYNNEI. The ends were cut back, 1 base at V and 3 bases at J, with 9 bases in the middle. The CDR3 is CASSEGNRKETQYF. DNA of the CDR3: TGTGCCAGCAGTGAAGGGAACAGAAAAGAGACCCAGTACTTC.

In DNA, the CDR3 is TGTGCCAGCAGCTTTGCGGGGGGACCCACCGGGGAGCTGTTTTTT. Translating gives CASSFAGGPTGELFF. The J gene is TRBJ2-2, the V gene TRBV7-2; 8 bases match TRBD2. V lost 3 bases, J lost 4 bases, and 4 bases stayed unmatched. The CDR3 runs 15 residues. Germline lookup yields CDR1 SGHTA and CDR2 FQGNSA.

This sequence joins TRBV6-2 or TRBV6-3 and TRBJ2-7; D call uncertain. Germline V CDR1 and CDR2: MNHEY, SVGEGT. The CDR3 covers 13 residues. Trimming shortened V by 0 bases and J by 3 bases, and 6 bases separated the two germline ends. The CDR3 DNA reads TGTGCCAGCAGTTACTCGTCTATCTACGAGCAGTACTTC. As protein: CASSYSSIYEQYF.

The V gene is TRBV19, the J gene TRBJ1-1; D ambiguous. Per germline, CDR1 LNHDA and CDR2 SQIVND (reference sequence). Trimming took 1 base from V and 1 from J, leaving 10 bases between them. The CDR3 is 15 residues long. The CDR3 DNA reads TGTGCCAGTAGTATAGGAGGCAGCCCGAACACTGAAGCTTTCTTT. This encodes CASSIGGSPNTEAFF. Drawing the rest from reference TRBV19 and TRBJ1-1, the complete variable domain is DGGITQSPKYLFRKEGQNVTLSCEQNLNHDAMYWYRQDPGQGLRLIYYSQIVNDFQKGDIAEGYSVSREKKESFPLTVTSAQKNPTAFYLCASSIGGSPNTEAFFGQGTRLTVV.

This clone was detected only once. The chain combines TRBV9 with TRBJ1-2; D is unresolved. The V gene lost 4 bases and the J gene lost 4 bases, with 17 bases spanning the gap. From germline, CDR1 is SGDLS and CDR2 YYNGEE. This CDR3 is built from 15 residues. The CDR3 loop is CASSFETEPLYGYTF. DNA of the CDR3: TGTGCCAGCAGCTTTGAGACGGAGCCCCTCTATGGCTACACCTTC.

V is TRBV19 and J is TRBJ1-1; D is uncertain. V shed 3 bases and J shed 1 base, with 3 bases lying between them. Germline V gene sequence: CDR1 LNHDA, CDR2 SQIVND (reference sequence). The CDR3 contains 12 residues. The CDR3 spells CASSIQNTEAFF. The CDR3 DNA sequence: TGTGCCAGTAGTATTCAGAACACTGAAGCTTTCTTT.

A single count supports this clone. The J gene is TRBJ2-3, the V gene TRBV5-1; 10 bases are shared with TRBD2. The germline CDR1 and CDR2 sequences are SGHRS and YFSETQ. The CDR3 consists of 14 residues. V lost 2 bases, J lost 4 bases, and 1 base stayed unmatched. The CDR3 DNA reads as TGCGCCAGCAGCTTTAGCGGGGGGTCAGATACGCAGTATTTT. This gives the protein CASSFSGGSDTQYF.

The gene calls are TRBV24-1 and TRBJ2-1; D perhaps matches TRBD2 (5 bases). Germline loops: CDR1 KGHDR, CDR2 SFDVKD. This CDR3 spans 14 amino acids. Trimming took 4 bases from V and 8 from J, leaving 14 bases between them. CDR3 amino acids: CATSEPTSVDEQFF. As DNA, the CDR3 is TGTGCCACCAGTGAGCCCACTAGTGTCGATGAGCAGTTCTTC.

Concerning this clone itself: Other DNA sequences of this sample code for an identical CDR3. This chain links TRBV7-2 with TRBJ1-5, with no clear D. Trimming left V 1 base short and J 5 bases short, with 6 bases between. The germline CDR1 and CDR2 sequences are SGHTA and FQGNSA. The CDR3 is 13 residues long. CDR3 nucleotide sequence: TGTGCCAGCAGCTTAGACAGAGATCAGCCCCAGCATTTT. Protein sequence: CASSLDRDQPQHF.

This clone was counted many times. This chain joins TRBV27 and TRBJ2-3; TRBD2 matches 8 bases. This CDR3 region has 13 residues. J gave up 7 bases and V 3 bases, and 3 bases lay outside the gene matches. The germline CDR1 and CDR2 sequences are MNHEY and SMNVEV (reference sequence). CDR3 region: CASSFRGGYTQYF. The CDR3 DNA reads TGTGCCAGCAGTTTCCGCGGGGGGTATACGCAGTATTTT.

The chain employs TRBV10-2 and TRBJ1-1; the D is unclear. Per the germline V gene, CDR1 is WSHSY and CDR2 is SAAADI. V lost 6 bases, J lost 0 bases, and 11 bases lay in between. The CDR3 runs to 14 residues. The CDR3 DNA sequence: TGCGCCAGCAGACTACCGACCCTGAACACTGAAGCTTTCTTT. Translating gives CASRLPTLNTEAFF.

The V gene is TRBV5-1, the J gene TRBJ1-2, with 9 bases aligning to TRBD1. V trimming: 4 bases; J trimming: 7 bases; junction bases outside the gene matches: 11. Germline CDR1 SGHRS, CDR2 YFSETQ. The CDR3 runs 15 residues. The DNA for the CDR3 is TGCGCCAGCAGCGTCAACCCGGGACAGGGAAGTGGCTACACCTTC. Translating gives CASSVNPGQGSGYTF. The full variable domain, completed using reference TRBV5-1 and TRBJ1-2, is KAGVTQTPRYLIKTRGQQVTLSCSPISGHRSVSWYQQTPGQGLQFLFEYFSETQRNKGNFPGRFSGRQFSNSRSEMNVSTLELGDSALYLCASSVNPGQGSGYTFGSGTRLTVV.

The CDR3 DNA follows: TGTGCCAGCAGCGTGGTGCAGGGGGGTGAAGCTTTCTTT. Translated: CASSVVQGGEAFF. V is TRBV5-4 and J is TRBJ1-1; 7 bases are a match to TRBD1. This CDR3 has 13 amino acids. Looked up from germline, CDR1 is SGHNT and CDR2 is YYREEE (reference sequence). The trim removed 4 bases at V and 7 bases at J, leaving 7 bases unmatched.

This clone was counted only a few times. The genes are TRBV27 and TRBJ1-6, with D possibly matching TRBD1 (5 bases). From germline, CDR1 is MNHEY and CDR2 SMNVEV (reference sequence). The V end lost 3 bases, the J end lost 10 bases, and 16 bases lay between the germline ends. There are 15 residues in the CDR3. The CDR3 DNA sequence: TGTGCCAGCAGTTTGGGAGGGGAATTACGATCACCCCTCCACTTT. Translated: CASSLGGELRSPLHF.

V is TRBV20-1 and J is TRBJ2-1, with TRBD2 matching over 8 bases. The CDR3 contains 16 residues. From germline, CDR1 is DFQATT and CDR2 SNEGSKA (reference sequence). V lost 3 bases and J lost 4; bases outside the gene matches: 11. CDR3: CSASKRGPSGYNEQFF. For the CDR3, the DNA is TGCAGTGCTAGTAAGCGGGGGCCTAGCGGGTACAATGAGCAGTTCTTC.

The chain carries TRBV4-3 and TRBJ1-6, with a tentative D call TRBD1 (5 bases). Trimming took off 1 base at V and 5 bases at J, with 9 bases between the two ends. CDR3 length: 15 amino acids. Germline-derived CDR1 and CDR2 are LGHNA and YSLEER. The CDR3 sequence: CASSQGTLNNSPLHF. The CDR3 bases are TGCGCCAGCAGCCAAGGGACATTGAATAATTCACCCCTCCACTTT.

V is TRBV9 and J is TRBJ1-1; TRBD1 aligns across 7 bases. V was pared by 3 bases and J by 1 base, with 3 bases of the junction left unmatched. Germline values: CDR1 SGDLS, CDR2 YYNGEE. The CDR3 has 14 residues. The CDR3 protein is CASSEQGQNTEAFF. The CDR3 coding sequence is TGTGCCAGCAGCGAACAGGGGCAGAACACTGAAGCTTTCTTT.

J is TRBJ2-3 and V is TRBV5-6; 10 bases agree with TRBD1. The CDR3 is made up of 15 amino acids. The trim removed 0 bases at V and 6 bases at J, leaving 4 bases unmatched. CDR1 SGHDT and CDR2 YYEEEE come from the germline V gene. CDR3 coding DNA: TGTGCCAGCAGCTTGGGACAGGGGGCCGGGGATACGCAGTATTTT. Its translation: CASSLGQGAGDTQYF.

The rearrangement joins TRBV9 to TRBJ1-3, with D possibly TRBD1 on 5 matching bases. Between the trimmed V and J ends, which lost 0 bases and 4 bases, there was a span of 14 bases. The V gene's germline CDR1 is SGDLS and CDR2 YYNGEE. The CDR3 has 16 residues. This chain's CDR3 is CASSVAVGQFGNTIYF. CDR3 DNA: TGTGCCAGCAGCGTAGCTGTGGGGCAGTTCGGAAACACCATATATTTT.

The V gene is TRBV6-5, the J gene TRBJ2-1; no clear D. The germline gives CDR1 MNHEY, CDR2 SVGAGI. V lost 6 bases and J lost 13, with 13 bases in between. This CDR3 comprises 11 residues. The CDR3 DNA reads TGTGCCAGCAGGGAGACGCTACCACAGTTCTTC. Translating gives CASRETLPQFF.

The chain carries TRBV4-2 and TRBJ2-2, with 12 bases fitting TRBD2. J lost 3 bases, V lost 4 bases, and 3 bases had no gene match. The CDR3 runs to 16 residues. Germline assignment: CDR1 LGHNA and CDR2 YNFKEQ. The CDR3 DNA reads TGTGCCAGCAGCCCTAGCGGGGGGGCGGACACCGGGGAGCTGTTTTTT. Translating it yields CASSPSGGADTGELFF.

In DNA form, the CDR3 reads TGTGCCAGCAGCCTAGGCTCTAACTACGAGCAGTACTTC. This translates into CASSLGSNYEQYF. The chain combines TRBV5-4 with TRBJ2-7; no clear D. CDR3 length equals 13 residues. V was cut by 4 bases and J by 3 bases, with 11 bases left in between. The V gene's germline CDR1 is SGHNT and CDR2 YYREEE (reference sequence).